The 9 T cell receptor beta chains listed next were all sequenced from one sample in a study of blood T cells in healthy people across ages. PCR was performed a second time for about 7 to 11 cycles using a sample-barcoded 5' primer and a J-beta primer mix. From the 5' RACE reads, TCRdb called clonotypes with MiXCR, one entry per CDR3 protein. The sample lists around 580,000 distinct CDR3 sequences; roughly 48% were seen once. Sequencing input: blood. All receptors come from a man of 80 years or more in good health.

This chain connects TRBV2 to TRBJ2-1; 9 bases agree with TRBD2. The trim removed 6 bases at V and 3 bases at J, leaving 15 bases unmatched. Germline V gene data show CDR1 as SNHLY and CDR2 as FYNNEI. This CDR3 has 18 residues. CDR3 coding DNA: TGTGCCAGCAGCCGCGGTAATTCTAGGACTAGCGACTACAATGAGCAGTTCTTC. Its protein is CASSRGNSRTSDYNEQFF.

The V and J genes are TRBV5-6 and TRBJ2-5, with a tentative D call TRBD1 (5 bases). CDR1 is SGHDT and CDR2 is YYEEEE in the germline V gene. The CDR3 has 14 residues. V was trimmed by 4 bases and J by 9 bases, leaving 19 bases between them. CDR3 sequence reads: CASSLTVKAVAQYF. CDR3 coding DNA: TGTGCCAGCAGCCTGACAGTCAAGGCCGTAGCCCAGTACTTC.

This clonotype occurred a few times. The V gene is TRBV13, the J gene TRBJ2-1; 12 bases agree with TRBD2. Germline V gene sequence: CDR1 PRHDT, CDR2 FYEKMQ (reference sequence). Trimming cost V 0 bases and J 7 bases; bases outside gene matches: 7. This CDR3 region has 17 residues. The CDR3 loop is CASSLGASGRVRNEQFF. The DNA of the CDR3 is TGTGCCAGCAGCTTAGGGGCTAGCGGGAGGGTGAGAAATGAGCAGTTCTTC.

Points on this clonotype: A read error may produce the germline difference seen at one junction end. This rearrangement joins TRBV6-2 or TRBV6-3 to TRBJ2-3, with D possibly being TRBD1 or TRBD2 (5 bases each). Germline V gives CDR1 MNHEY, CDR2 SVGEGT. This CDR3 spans 15 amino acids. The CDR3 bases are TGTGACAGCAGCCGACCCGGGACCACCGCAGATACGCAGTATTTT. Protein product: CDSSRPGTTADTQYF.

This clonotype has more than one count but fewer than ten. This chain connects TRBV7-2 to TRBJ2-7, with a weak D call TRBD2 (6 bases). The CDR3 consists of 15 residues. CDR1 is SGHTA and CDR2 is FQGNSA in the germline V gene. Between the trimmed V and J ends, which lost 6 bases and 1 base, there was a span of 16 bases. CDR3 residues: CASRQSRDSSYEQYF. CDR3 in DNA: TGTGCCAGCAGACAAAGCCGGGACTCTTCCTACGAGCAGTACTTC.

In this sample, this clonotype turned up a few times. This chain joins TRBV20-1 and TRBJ2-3; unclear D gene. Trimming removed 3 bases at V and 6 bases at J, with 22 bases between. The germline CDR1 and CDR2 sequences are DFQATT and SNEGSKA (reference sequence). This CDR3 comprises 16 residues. The CDR3 spells CSARGNSGPPQDTQYF. Here the CDR3 DNA reads TGCAGTGCTAGGGGGAATTCGGGTCCCCCACAGGATACGCAGTATTTT.

This clonotype was observed a handful of times. This chain connects TRBV29-1 to TRBJ2-1; 9 nucleotides align to TRBD2. This CDR3 has 14 residues. The germline V gene has CDR1 SQVTM and CDR2 ANQGSEA. The ends lost 0 bases at V and 8 bases at J; junction bases unmatched: 5. CDR3 amino acids: CSVEDKAGGDEQFF. The CDR3 DNA reads TGCAGCGTTGAAGATAAGGCGGGAGGGGATGAGCAGTTCTTC.

A few counts support this clonotype. This chain uses TRBV20-1 with TRBJ1-4, with 9 bases aligning to TRBD1. Germline CDR1 reads DFQATT; CDR2 reads SNEGSKA (reference sequence). With V trimmed by 5 bases and J by 0 bases, 7 bases remained unmatched. This CDR3 has 16 residues. The CDR3 sequence: CSADNRGLATNEKLFF. The CDR3 bases are TGCAGTGCTGATAACAGGGGGCTGGCAACTAATGAAAAACTGTTTTTT.

This chain links TRBV27 with TRBJ1-6, with a weak D call TRBD1 (6 bases). Germline assignment: CDR1 MNHEY and CDR2 SMNVEV (reference sequence). Trimming took off 6 bases at V and 9 bases at J, with 18 bases between the two ends. The length of the CDR3 is 15 residues. DNA of the CDR3: TGTGCCAGCAGGGAATTCCAGGGGTTCGGTTCACCCCTCCACTTT. Its protein product is CASREFQGFGSPLHF.